A single sample gave rise to the 6 T cell receptor beta chains below, sequenced in a study of early T cells in non-severe SARS-CoV-2 infection. TCRdb independently ran MiXCR on the 5' RACE reads; one entry per CDR3 protein. The repertoire holds about 99,000 distinct CDR3 sequences, around 16% seen once, with over 1% in the top ten. Sequencing was carried out using whole blood. These receptor sequences come from an adult who was a healthcare worker with PCR-confirmed SARS-CoV-2 infection or an uninfected control (not recorded which).

This rearrangement joins TRBV7-9 to TRBJ1-1; D uncertain. Germline V gene sequence: CDR1 SEHNR, CDR2 FQNEAQ (reference sequence). The CDR3 spans 13 residues. Trimming took off 5 bases at V and 0 bases at J, with 7 bases between the two ends. The DNA for the CDR3 is TGTGCCAGCAGCACGGAGGTGAACACTGAAGCTTTCTTT. Residues: CASSTEVNTEAFF.

The gene calls are TRBV7-8 and TRBJ2-1; D is unresolved. Trimming removed 1 base at V and 9 bases at J, with 10 bases between. CDR1 and CDR2 (germline): SGHVS, FQNEAQ. This CDR3 comprises 13 residues. The CDR3 here is CASSLGTPTEQFF. In DNA, the CDR3 is TGTGCCAGCAGCTTAGGAACTCCAACTGAGCAGTTCTTC.

This sequence joins TRBV29-1 and TRBJ2-1, with 16 bases identical to TRBD2. This CDR3 is built from 18 residues. The germline gives CDR1 SQVTM, CDR2 ANQGSEA. Germline trimming cut 5 bases from V and 0 bases from J; bases unmatched to any gene: 7. This CDR3 is CSVKGLAGGPGSYNEQFF. The DNA of the CDR3 is TGCAGCGTTAAGGGACTAGCGGGAGGGCCTGGCTCCTACAATGAGCAGTTCTTC.

This clonotype was recorded many times. The rearrangement uses TRBV24-1 and TRBJ1-1; D call uncertain. This CDR3 is built from 14 residues. The ends were cut back, 5 bases at V and 4 bases at J, with 13 bases in the middle. CDR1 is KGHDR, CDR2 SFDVKD, per germline. CDR3 sequence: CATSVGPIGTEAFF. The CDR3 region has the DNA TGTGCCACCAGTGTTGGACCCATTGGCACTGAAGCTTTCTTT.

This clonotype has more than one count but fewer than ten. The chain has TRBV28 and TRBJ2-3, with D possibly called TRBD1 or TRBD2 (5 bases each). Germline CDR1 and CDR2: MDHEN and SYDVKM. The V and J ends lost 2 bases and 3 bases respectively, with 12 bases between them. The CDR3 is 15 amino acids. The CDR3 nucleotides are TGTGCCAGCAGTTTAGGTGGGGCGGGTACAGATACGCAGTATTTT. Protein sequence: CASSLGGAGTDTQYF.

This clonotype was detected only a few times. The chain employs TRBV20-1 and TRBJ2-5, with 8 bases that match TRBD1. There are 15 residues in the CDR3. J was trimmed by 5 bases and V by 2 bases; bases with no gene match: 10. Looked up from germline, CDR1 is DFQATT and CDR2 is SNEGSKA (reference sequence). The CDR3 DNA reads TGCAGTGCTAGAAGTGTACAGGGGGACTGGGAGACCCAGTACTTC. This gives the protein CSARSVQGDWETQYF.